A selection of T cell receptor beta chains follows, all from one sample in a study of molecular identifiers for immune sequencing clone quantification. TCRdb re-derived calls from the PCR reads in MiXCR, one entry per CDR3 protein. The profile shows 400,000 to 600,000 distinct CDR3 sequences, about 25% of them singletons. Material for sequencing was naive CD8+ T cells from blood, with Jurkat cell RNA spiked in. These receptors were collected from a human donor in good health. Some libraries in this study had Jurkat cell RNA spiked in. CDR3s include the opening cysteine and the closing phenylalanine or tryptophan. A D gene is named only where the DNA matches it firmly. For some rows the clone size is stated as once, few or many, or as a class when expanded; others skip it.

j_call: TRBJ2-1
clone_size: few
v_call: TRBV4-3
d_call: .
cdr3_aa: CASSQTRTGNEQFF
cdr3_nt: TGCGCCAGCAGCCAAACTCGCACAGGGAATGAGCAGTTCTTC

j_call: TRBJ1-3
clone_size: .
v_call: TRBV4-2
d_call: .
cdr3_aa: CASSPRTQISGNTIYF
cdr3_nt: TGTGCCAGCAGCCCCCGGACGCAAATCTCTGGAAACACCATATATTTT

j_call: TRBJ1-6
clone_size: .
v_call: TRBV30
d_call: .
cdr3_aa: CAWSLDGFGSPLHF
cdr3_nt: TGTGCCTGGAGCTTGGACGGTTTCGGTTCACCCCTCCACTTT

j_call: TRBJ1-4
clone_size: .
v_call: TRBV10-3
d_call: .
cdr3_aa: CAISERGGSGGPNEKLFF
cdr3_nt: TGCGCCATCAGTGAACGGGGTGGCAGCGGGGGACCTAATGAAAAACTGTTTTTT

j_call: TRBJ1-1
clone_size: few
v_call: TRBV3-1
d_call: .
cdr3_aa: CASSYGPRGTEAFF
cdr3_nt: TGTGCCAGCAGCTACGGGCCCCGGGGAACTGAAGCTTTCTTT

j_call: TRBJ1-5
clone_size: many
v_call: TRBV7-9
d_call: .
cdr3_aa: CASSLSSGNQPQHF
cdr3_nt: TGTGCCAGCAGCTTATCTTCAGGCAATCAGCCCCAGCATTTT

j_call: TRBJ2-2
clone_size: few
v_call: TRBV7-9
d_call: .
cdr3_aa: CASSPGQWNTGELFF
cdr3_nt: TGTGCCAGCAGCCCAGGACAATGGAACACCGGGGAGCTGTTTTTT

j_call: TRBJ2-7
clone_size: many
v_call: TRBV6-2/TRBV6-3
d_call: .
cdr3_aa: CASSYSRGEEHF
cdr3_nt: TGTGCCAGCAGTTACTCGAGGGGCGAGGAGCACTTC

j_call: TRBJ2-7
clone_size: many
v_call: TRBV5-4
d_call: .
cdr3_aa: CASSLEFGEVPYEQYF
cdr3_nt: TGTGCCAGCAGCTTGGAGTTCGGGGAGGTTCCATACGAGCAGTACTTC

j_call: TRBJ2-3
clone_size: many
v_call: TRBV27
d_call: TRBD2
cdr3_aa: CASRLAGTDTQYF
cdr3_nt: TGTGCCAGCCGACTAGCCGGCACAGATACGCAGTATTTT

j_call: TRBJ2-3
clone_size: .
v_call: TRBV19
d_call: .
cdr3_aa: CASSTAPVGRGTDTQYF
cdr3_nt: TGTGCCAGTAGTACTGCCCCGGTTGGCCGGGGGACAGATACGCAGTATTTT

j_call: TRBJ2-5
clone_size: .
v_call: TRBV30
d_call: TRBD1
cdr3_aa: CAWRVTGVLQETQYF
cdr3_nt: TGTGCCTGGAGGGTAACAGGGGTTTTGCAAGAGACCCAGTACTTC

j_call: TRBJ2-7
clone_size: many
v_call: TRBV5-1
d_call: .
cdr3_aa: CASSLEDSYEQYF
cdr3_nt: TGCGCCAGCAGCTTGGAAGACAGCTACGAGCAGTACTTC

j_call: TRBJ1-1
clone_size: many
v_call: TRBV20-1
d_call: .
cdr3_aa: CSARRVTEAFF
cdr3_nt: TGCAGTGCTAGACGGGTCACTGAAGCTTTCTTT

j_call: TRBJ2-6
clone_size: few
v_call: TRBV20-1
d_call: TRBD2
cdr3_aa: CSARDLLEGTSGRTGANVLTF
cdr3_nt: TGCAGTGCTAGAGATCTCCTAGAAGGGACTAGCGGGAGAACTGGGGCCAACGTCCTGACTTTC

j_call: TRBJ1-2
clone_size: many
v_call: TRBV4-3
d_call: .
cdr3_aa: CASSQDGGTPYGYTF
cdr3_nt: TGCGCCAGCAGCCAAGATGGCGGGACACCATATGGCTACACCTTC

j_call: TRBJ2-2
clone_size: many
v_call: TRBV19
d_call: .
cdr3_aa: CAATWGVDTGELFF
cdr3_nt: TGTGCCGCAACGTGGGGAGTAGACACCGGGGAGCTGTTTTTT

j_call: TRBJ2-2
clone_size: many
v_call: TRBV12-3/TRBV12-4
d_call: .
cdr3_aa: CASSFPGTGELFF
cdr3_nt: TGTGCCAGCAGTTTCCCAGGTACCGGGGAGCTGTTTTTT

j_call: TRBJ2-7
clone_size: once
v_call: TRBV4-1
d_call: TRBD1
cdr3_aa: CAGSQEAPPGTAYEQYF
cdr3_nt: TGCGCCGGCAGCCAAGAGGCCCCCCCCGGGACAGCCTACGAGCAGTACTTC

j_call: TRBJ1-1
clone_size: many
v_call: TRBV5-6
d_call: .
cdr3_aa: CASSLSTGPWGTEAFF
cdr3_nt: TGTGCCAGCAGCTTATCGACAGGTCCTTGGGGCACTGAAGCTTTCTTT

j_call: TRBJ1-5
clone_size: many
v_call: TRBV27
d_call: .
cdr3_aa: CASSTISNFGSNQPQHF
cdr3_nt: TGTGCCAGCAGTACTATATCCAACTTTGGGAGCAATCAGCCCCAGCATTTT

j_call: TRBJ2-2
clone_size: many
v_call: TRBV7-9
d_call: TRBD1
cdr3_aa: CASSPRDSQNTGELFF
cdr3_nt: TGTGCCAGCAGCCCAAGGGACAGCCAGAACACCGGGGAGCTGTTTTTT

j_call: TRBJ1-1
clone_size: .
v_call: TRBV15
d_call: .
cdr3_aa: CATSNPTEAFF
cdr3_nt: TGTGCCACCAGCAATCCTACTGAAGCTTTCTTT

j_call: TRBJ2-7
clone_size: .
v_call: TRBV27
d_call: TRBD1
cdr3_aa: CASGLVGQGYEQYF
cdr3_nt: TGTGCCAGCGGCCTTGTGGGACAGGGGTACGAGCAGTACTTC

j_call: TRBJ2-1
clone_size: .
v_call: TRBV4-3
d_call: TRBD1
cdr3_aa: CASSQYRGNYNEQFF
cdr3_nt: TGCGCCAGCAGCCAGTACAGGGGAAATTACAATGAGCAGTTCTTC

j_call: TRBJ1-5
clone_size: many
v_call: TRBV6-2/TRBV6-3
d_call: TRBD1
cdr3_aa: CASSYSKTGGFEPQHF
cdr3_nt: TGTGCCAGCAGTTACTCGAAGACAGGGGGCTTTGAGCCCCAGCATTTT

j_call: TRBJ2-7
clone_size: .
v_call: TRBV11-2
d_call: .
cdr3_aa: CASSPHLAGLLYEQYF
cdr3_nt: TGTGCCAGCAGCCCGCACCTCGCGGGGCTCCTCTACGAGCAGTACTTC

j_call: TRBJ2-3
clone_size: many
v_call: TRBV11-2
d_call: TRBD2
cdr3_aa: CASSGTSGKTTDTQYF
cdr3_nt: TGTGCCAGCAGCGGGACTAGCGGAAAGACCACAGATACGCAGTATTTT

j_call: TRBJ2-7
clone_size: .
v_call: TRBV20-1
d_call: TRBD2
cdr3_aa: CSARPGLVFGSYEQYF
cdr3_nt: TGCAGTGCTCGGCCGGGACTAGTTTTTGGCTCCTACGAGCAGTACTTC

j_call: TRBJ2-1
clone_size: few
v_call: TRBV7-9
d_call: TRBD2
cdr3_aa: CASSLGPGLAGDEQFF
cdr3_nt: TGTGCCAGCAGCTTAGGCCCGGGACTAGCGGGAGATGAGCAGTTCTTC

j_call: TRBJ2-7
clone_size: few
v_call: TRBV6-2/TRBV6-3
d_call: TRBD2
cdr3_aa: CASRVPLAGGPYEQYF
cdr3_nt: TGTGCCAGCAGAGTACCCCTAGCGGGGGGGCCCTACGAGCAGTACTTC

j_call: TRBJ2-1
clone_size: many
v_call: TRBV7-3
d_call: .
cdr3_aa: CASSLSRLGSYNEQFF
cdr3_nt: TGTGCCAGCAGCTTAAGTCGACTAGGGTCCTACAATGAGCAGTTCTTC

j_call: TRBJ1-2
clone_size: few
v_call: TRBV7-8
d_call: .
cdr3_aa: CASSPEGAATNYGYTF
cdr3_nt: TGTGCCAGCAGCCCGGAGGGCGCAGCCACTAACTATGGCTACACCTTC

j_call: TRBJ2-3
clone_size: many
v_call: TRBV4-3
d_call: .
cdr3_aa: CASSQGGVSDTQYF
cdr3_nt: TGCGCCAGCAGCCAAGGCGGGGTCTCAGATACGCAGTATTTT

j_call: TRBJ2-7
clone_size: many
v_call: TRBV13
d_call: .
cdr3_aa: CASSSWGSSYEQYF
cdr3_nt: TGTGCCAGCAGCTCTTGGGGTAGCTCCTACGAGCAGTACTTC

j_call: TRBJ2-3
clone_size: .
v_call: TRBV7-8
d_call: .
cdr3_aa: CASSLVKGGIDTQYF
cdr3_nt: TGTGCCAGCAGCTTAGTGAAGGGTGGCATAGATACGCAGTATTTT

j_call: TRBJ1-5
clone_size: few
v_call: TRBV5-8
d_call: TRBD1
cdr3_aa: CASSLSGTGNQPQHF
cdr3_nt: TGTGCCAGCAGCTTAAGTGGGACAGGCAATCAGCCCCAGCATTTT

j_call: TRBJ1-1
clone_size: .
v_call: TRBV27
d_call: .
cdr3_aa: CASSFRPWGAGTEAFF
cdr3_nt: TGTGCCAGCAGTTTTAGACCATGGGGGGCCGGCACTGAAGCTTTCTTT

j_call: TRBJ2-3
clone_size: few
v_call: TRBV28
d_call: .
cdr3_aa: CASSHRDTDTQYF
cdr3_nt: TGTGCCAGCAGTCACAGGGACACAGATACGCAGTATTTT

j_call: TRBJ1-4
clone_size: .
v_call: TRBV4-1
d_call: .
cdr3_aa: CASSHRNRAPDEKLFF
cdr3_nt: TGCGCCAGCAGCCATAGAAACAGGGCCCCGGACGAAAAACTGTTTTTT

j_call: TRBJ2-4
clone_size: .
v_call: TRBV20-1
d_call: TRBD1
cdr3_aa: CSAREGTDTIQYF
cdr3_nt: TGCAGTGCTAGAGAGGGGACAGATACCATTCAGTACTTC

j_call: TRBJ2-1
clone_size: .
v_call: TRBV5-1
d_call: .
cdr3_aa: CASSLAGGPYDEQFF
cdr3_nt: TGCGCCAGCAGCTTGGCGGGGGGCCCCTACGATGAGCAGTTCTTC

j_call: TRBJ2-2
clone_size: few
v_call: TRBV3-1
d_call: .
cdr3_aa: CASSQGLASFANTGELFF
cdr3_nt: TGTGCCAGCAGCCAAGGGCTAGCGAGCTTCGCGAACACCGGGGAGCTGTTTTTT

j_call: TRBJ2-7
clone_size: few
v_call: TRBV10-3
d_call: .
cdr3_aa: CAILDSSYEQYF
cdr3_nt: TGTGCCATTCTGGACAGTTCCTACGAGCAGTACTTC

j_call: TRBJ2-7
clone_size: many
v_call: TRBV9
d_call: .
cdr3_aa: CASSAFISSSIQDEQYF
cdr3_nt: TGTGCCAGCAGCGCCTTCATTAGCTCCTCAATACAGGACGAGCAGTACTTC

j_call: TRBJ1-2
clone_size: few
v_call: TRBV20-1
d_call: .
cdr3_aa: CSAEDMVKANYGYTF
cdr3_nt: TGCAGTGCTGAGGACATGGTAAAAGCTAACTATGGCTACACCTTC

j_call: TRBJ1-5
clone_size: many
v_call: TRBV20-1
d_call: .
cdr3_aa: CSAWGLDVGNQPQHF
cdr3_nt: TGCAGTGCTTGGGGGCTGGACGTAGGCAATCAGCCCCAGCATTTT

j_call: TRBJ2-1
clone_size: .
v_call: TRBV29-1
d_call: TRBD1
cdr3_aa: CSVVTGAGEQFF
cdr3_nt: TGCAGCGTCGTCACAGGGGCAGGTGAGCAGTTCTTC

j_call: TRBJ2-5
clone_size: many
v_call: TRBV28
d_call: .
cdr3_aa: CASSLEQAQETQYF
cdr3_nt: TGTGCCAGCAGTTTGGAGCAGGCTCAAGAGACCCAGTACTTC

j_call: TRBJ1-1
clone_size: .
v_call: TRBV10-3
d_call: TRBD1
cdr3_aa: CAISEKQGYNTEAFF
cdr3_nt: TGTGCCATCAGTGAAAAACAGGGGTACAACACTGAAGCTTTCTTT

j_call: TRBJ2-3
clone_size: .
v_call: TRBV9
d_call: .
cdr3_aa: CASSVSRSGTDTQYF
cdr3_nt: TGTGCCAGCAGCGTATCCCGTTCTGGGACAGATACGCAGTATTTT

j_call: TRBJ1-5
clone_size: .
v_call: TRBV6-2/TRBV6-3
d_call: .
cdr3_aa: CASRWWGDQPQHF
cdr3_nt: TGTGCCAGCAGGTGGTGGGGGGATCAGCCCCAGCATTTT

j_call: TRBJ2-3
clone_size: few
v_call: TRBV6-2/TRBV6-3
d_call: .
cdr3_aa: CASERAHTDTQYF
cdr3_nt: TGTGCCAGCGAGAGGGCCCACACAGATACGCAGTATTTT

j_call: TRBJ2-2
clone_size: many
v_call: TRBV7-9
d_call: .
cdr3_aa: CASSPLLLATGELFF
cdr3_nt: TGTGCCAGCAGCCCGCTCCTACTAGCCACCGGGGAGCTGTTTTTT

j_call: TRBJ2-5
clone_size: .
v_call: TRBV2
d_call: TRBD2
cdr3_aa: CASSELASGGQETQYF
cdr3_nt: TGTGCCAGCAGTGAATTGGCTAGCGGGGGGCAAGAGACCCAGTACTTC

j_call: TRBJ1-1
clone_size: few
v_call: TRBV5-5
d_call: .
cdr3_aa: CASSLAGRMNTEAFF
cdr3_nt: TGTGCCAGCAGCTTGGCGGGACGGATGAACACTGAAGCTTTCTTT

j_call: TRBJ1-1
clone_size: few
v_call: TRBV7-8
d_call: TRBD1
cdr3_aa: CASSLRDRGSTEAFF
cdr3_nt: TGTGCCAGCAGCTTAAGGGACAGGGGATCTACTGAAGCTTTCTTT

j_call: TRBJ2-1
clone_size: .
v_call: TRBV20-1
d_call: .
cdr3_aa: CSARDSGKRISSYNEQFF
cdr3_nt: TGCAGTGCTAGAGACTCAGGGAAAAGAATAAGCTCCTACAATGAGCAGTTCTTC